This T cell receptor beta chain stems from a study of neurological immune-mediated disorders (dated by TCRdb to the late 2010s). Context from the whole study: The study compared peripheral blood TCR-beta repertoires of HTLV-I-associated myelopathy (HAM/TSP) patients, multiple sclerosis patients and healthy controls using UMI-based sequencing. The cohort was made up of about 65 subjects, consisting of 15 or so HAM/TSP patients, about 35 multiple sclerosis patients and about 20 healthy controls. The roughly 100 TCR-beta libraries covered PBMC samples along with longitudinal samples, technical triplicates, and paired sorted CD4+ and CD8+ T-cell subsets. Each longitudinal HAM/TSP and healthy donor was sampled at 3 time-points spaced at about 3-45 month intervals. Study-wide findings and limitations: Expanded clones from different subjects shared no identical CDR3 amino acid sequences, which suggests that TCR-beta repertoires were private in all groups. TCR clonal expansion was highest in HAM/TSP patients and lowest in MS patients, with MS patients falling below even healthy controls.

The sample's time point label, in plain terms: longitudinal time-point 2. For unsorted PBMC libraries, 2 million PBMCs were used after storage in RNAlater at -80 degrees C until RNA extraction. Peripheral blood underwent Ficoll-Hypaque density gradient centrifugation to isolate PBMCs, which were then cryopreserved in liquid nitrogen. This clonotype was detected only a few times. The antigen it recognizes is unknown. No quality values exist for individual bases; no much larger clone is one base distant. cDNA synthesis used template-switch 5'RACE with a primer carrying a 10-nucleotide random unique molecular identifier tagging each TCR transcript. Each sequencing run produced over 200 million TCR-beta sequences covering 15-18 subjects. The RNeasy kit was used for extraction of total RNA. TCR-beta VDJ regions were amplified with primers for the TCR constant region and the 5'RACE anchor, using the KAPA Real-time Library Amplification kit. A first PCR added sample indexes and Illumina adaptors, after which a second PCR increased the library yield. After Ampure bead purification, the TCR product of roughly 650 bp was size-selected on a 2% E-gel SizeSelection system. Before pooling, libraries had their quality checked on a Bioanalyzer, their concentration measured with Qubit, and their quantity determined with the Kapa Library Quantification kit. An Illumina HiSeq 2500 sequenced the libraries paired-end 2 x 150 bp. To increase sequence diversity, about 23-32% phiX was spiked into each library pool. The published analysis was carried out like this. The quality-filtered reads were processed with the UMI-based MiGEC pipeline, whose error correction step removed more than 90% of the raw TCR sequences. IMGT germline references were used for alignment of VDJ genes, and clonotypes were defined by a unique CDR3 amino acid sequence together with V-J genes. Clonal expansion, Shannon diversity and CDR3 relatedness (CalcPairwiseDistances, ClusterSamples) were evaluated with VDJtools, and phylogenetic trees were built with CLCbio workbench. Expanded clones were defined as having at least 8 unique UMIs, based on coefficient-of-variation modelling across technical triplicates. TCRdb reprocessed the public reads (quality trimming at Q25 with fastp, clone calling with MiXCR) and kept in-frame beta chains. Every CDR3 protein is listed once, alongside the most common genes and DNA of its rows. The V and J calls, along with clone size, are taken from TCRdb and not from the paper's own processing. The sample table holds under 100,000 distinct CDR3 sequences, of which roughly 13% were seen once. The ten most abundant clones make up approximately 5% of the sample.

The germline V gene provides CDR1 SGHRS and CDR2 YFSETQ. Its CDR3 holds 15 amino acids, cysteine through phenylalanine. This entry keeps only the CDR3 DNA: 45 bases, framed from base 1. At the junction V is shortened by 0 bases and J by 0 bases, with 7 bases in between. The receptor was isolated from a female donor with HTLV-1-associated myelopathy (HAM/TSP). The V and J segments used are TRBV5-1 and TRBJ1-3; no D gene is confidently identified. The sequenced material came from PBMCs. The CDR3 reads as follows: CASSLGQLSGNTIYF. In nucleotides, the sequence is TGCGCCAGCAGCTTGGGACAACTCTCTGGAAACACCATATATTTT.